This T cell receptor (beta chain) was sequenced during a study of blood T cell repertoires in COVID-19. Assay: immunoSEQ multiplex PCR; the TCRdb copy retains only in-frame clones and omits some. In the table there are roughly 290,000 clones, approximately 83% of which are singletons. The CDR3 runs 16 residues. Trimming took 0 bases from V and 5 from J; bases not matched to a gene: 8. Germline V gives CDR1 SGHKS, CDR2 YYEKEE (reference sequence). This clone was seen a single time. This chain links TRBV5-5 with TRBJ2-3; 8 bases map to TRBD2. The sample taken for sequencing was PBMCs or T cells enriched from blood (not recorded which). The TCR sequence derives from a woman younger than 45 who had recovered from COVID-19. The CDR3 protein is CASSLAASGFGDTQYF. CDR3 DNA: TGTGCCAGCAGCTTGGCGGCTAGCGGGTTCGGAGATACGCAGTATTTT.